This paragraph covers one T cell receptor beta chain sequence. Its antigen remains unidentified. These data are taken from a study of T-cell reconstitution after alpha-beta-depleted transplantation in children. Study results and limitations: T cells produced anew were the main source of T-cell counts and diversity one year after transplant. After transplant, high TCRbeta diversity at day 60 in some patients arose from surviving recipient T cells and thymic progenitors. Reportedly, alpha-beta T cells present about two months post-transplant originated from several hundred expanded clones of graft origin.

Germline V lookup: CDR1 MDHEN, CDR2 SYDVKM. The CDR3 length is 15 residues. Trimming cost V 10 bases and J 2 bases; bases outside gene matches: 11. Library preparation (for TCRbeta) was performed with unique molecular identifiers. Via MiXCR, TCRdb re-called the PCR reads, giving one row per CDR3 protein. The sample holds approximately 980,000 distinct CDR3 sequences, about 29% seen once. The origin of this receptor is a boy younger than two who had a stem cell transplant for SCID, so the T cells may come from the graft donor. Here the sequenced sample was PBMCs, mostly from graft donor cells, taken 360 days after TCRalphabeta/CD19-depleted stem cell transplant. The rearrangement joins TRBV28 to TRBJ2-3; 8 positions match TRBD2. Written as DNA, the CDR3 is TGTGCCACGGGAGGGGATCGGTGGGACACAGATACGCAGTATTTT. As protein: CATGGDRWDTDTQYF.